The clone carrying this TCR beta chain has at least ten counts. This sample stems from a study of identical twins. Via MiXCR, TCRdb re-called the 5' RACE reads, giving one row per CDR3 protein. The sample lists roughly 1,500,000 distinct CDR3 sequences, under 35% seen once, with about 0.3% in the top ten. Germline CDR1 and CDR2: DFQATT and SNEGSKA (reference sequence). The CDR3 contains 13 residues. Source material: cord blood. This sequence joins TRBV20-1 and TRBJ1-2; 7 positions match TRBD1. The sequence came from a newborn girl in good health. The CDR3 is CSAGTGANYGYTF. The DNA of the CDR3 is TGCAGCGCAGGAACAGGGGCCAACTATGGCTACACCTTC.